Below are 23 T cell receptor beta chains sequenced from a single sample in a study of molecular identifiers for immune sequencing clone quantification. TCRdb called the PCR reads again in MiXCR, with one record for every CDR3 protein. The sample has roughly 100,000 distinct CDR3 sequences; around 30% are singletons. The sequenced material came from naive CD8+ T cells from blood, with Jurkat cell RNA spiked in. Stated subset: FACS-sorted CD8+CD4-CCR7+CD45RA+ naive T cells. These receptors were taken from a human donor in good health. Some libraries in this study had Jurkat cell RNA spiked in.

This clonotype was seen a handful of times. The chain has TRBV5-5 and TRBJ2-7, with a weak D call TRBD1 (5 bases). CDR3 length: 16 amino acids. Trimming pared 1 base from V and 3 bases from J, leaving 17 bases between. CDR1 and CDR2 from the germline V gene are SGHKS and YYEKEE (reference sequence). The CDR3 DNA reads TGTGCCAGCAGCTTGACGTGGGCAGGGTCGTTCTACGAGCAGTACTTC. Encoded protein: CASSLTWAGSFYEQYF.

Comment on this clonotype: A much larger clone differs from this one at a single base, so this may be a read error. The conserved final phenylalanine or tryptophan is absent from the CDR3, which likely points to a read error. The V gene is TRBV28, the J gene TRBJ1-5, with a tentative D call TRBD1 (5 bases). Germline V lookup: CDR1 MDHEN, CDR2 SYDVKM. The CDR3 runs 15 residues. V dropped 4 bases and J dropped 5 bases, with 15 bases sitting between them. CDR3 coding DNA: TGTGCCAGCAGTTCCGACGGACAAACCGATCAGCCCCAGCATCTT. This codes for CASSSDGQTDQPQHL.

The chain recombines TRBV28 with TRBJ2-3, with TRBD2 as a possible D gene (5 bases). Germline CDR1 MDHEN, CDR2 SYDVKM. CDR3 length: 16 amino acids. Trimming removed 5 bases from V and 6 bases from J, with 21 bases in between. CDR3 bases: TGTGCCAGCAGTCCCGCCGGGGAAAGTTCCCTCGATACGCAGTATTTT. Translated: CASSPAGESSLDTQYF. Complete variable domain (other parts from reference TRBV28 and TRBJ2-3): DVKVTQSSRYLVKRTGEKVFLECVQDMDHENMFWYRQDPGLGLRLIYFSYDVKMKEKGDIPEGYSVSREKKERFSLILESASTNQTSMYLCASSPAGESSLDTQYFGPGTRLTVL.

V usage is TRBV6-1 and J usage is TRBJ2-3; the D gene is possibly TRBD2 (5 bases). V shed 6 bases and J shed 3 bases, with 16 bases lying between them. The CDR3 has 15 residues. Germline V gene data show CDR1 as MNHNS and CDR2 as SASEGT. DNA of the CDR3: TGTGCCAGCAGGTTTGGCGGTGGCGGGACAGATACGCAGTATTTT. Translated: CASRFGGGGTDTQYF.

This chain connects TRBV5-6 to TRBJ2-7, with D unresolved. Trimming removed 1 base from V and 5 bases from J, with 4 bases in between. CDR3 length equals 11 residues. Germline V gene sequence: CDR1 SGHDT, CDR2 YYEEEE. The CDR3 region has the DNA TGTGCCAGCAGCTTGAGTCACGAGCAGTACTTC. Its protein product is CASSLSHEQYF. Together with reference TRBV5-6 and TRBJ2-7, the CDR3 gives the full variable domain: DAGVTQSPTHLIKTRGQQVTLRCSPKSGHDTVSWYQQALGQGPQFIFQYYEEEERQRGNFPDRFSGHQFPNYSSELNVNALLLGDSALYLCASSLSHEQYFGPGTRLTVT.

The chain combines TRBV7-2 with TRBJ1-5, with a weak D call TRBD1 (6 bases). V lost 1 base to trimming and J lost 6 bases, with 10 bases between them. The CDR3 totals 14 residues. Germline CDR1 SGHTA, CDR2 FQGNSA. This CDR3 reads CASSLGGGTQPQHF. The CDR3 nucleotides read TGTGCCAGCAGCTTAGGAGGGGGGACTCAGCCCCAGCATTTT.

This clonotype was detected many times. The V and J genes are TRBV28 and TRBJ2-4; 8 nucleotides agree with TRBD1. The V gene's germline CDR1 is MDHEN and CDR2 SYDVKM. CDR3 length equals 16 residues. The V and J ends lost 5 bases and 3 bases, in that order; junction bases with no gene match: 9. Written as DNA, the CDR3 is TGTGCCAGCAGTCCCCAGGACAGGGAGGACAAAAACATTCAGTACTTC. Residues: CASSPQDREDKNIQYF.

Note on this clonotype: A much larger clone differs by one base, so this may be a read error. The chain employs TRBV5-1 and TRBJ1-1, with D perhaps matching TRBD1 (6 bases). This CDR3 is 14 amino acids long. From germline, CDR1 is SGHRS and CDR2 YFSETQ. Trimming cost V 1 base and J 11 bases, with 18 bases left between them. The CDR3 spells CASSLTGPFSDAFF. The CDR3 nucleotides are TGCGCCAGCAGCTTGACAGGGCCTTTCAGTGACGCTTTCTTT.

This clonotype was found many times. The V call is TRBV28, the J call TRBJ2-2; no definite D call. CDR1 is MDHEN, CDR2 SYDVKM, per germline. The V gene lost 5 bases and the J gene lost 2 bases, with 18 bases spanning the gap. This CDR3 has 17 residues. CDR3 region: CASSLPQRTVNTGELFF. CDR3 DNA: TGTGCCAGCAGTCTTCCCCAGCGCACCGTAAACACCGGGGAGCTGTTTTTT. Using reference TRBV28 and TRBJ2-2 for the parts outside the CDR3, the full variable domain is DVKVTQSSRYLVKRTGEKVFLECVQDMDHENMFWYRQDPGLGLRLIYFSYDVKMKEKGDIPEGYSVSREKKERFSLILESASTNQTSMYLCASSLPQRTVNTGELFFGEGSRLTVL.

To note about this clonotype: This is likely a read error, given that the CDR3 carries no conserved phenylalanine or tryptophan at its end. The chain couples TRBV6-1 to TRBJ2-4; D is tentatively TRBD1 or TRBD2 (5 bases each). The CDR3 loop spans 13 amino acids. Germline lookup yields CDR1 MNHNS and CDR2 SASEGT. V was shortened by 8 bases and J by 2 bases, with 10 bases between the two germline ends. The CDR3 bases are TGTGCCAGCGCAGGGACCCCCAAAAACATTCAGTACATC. Amino acid sequence: CASAGTPKNIQYI.

This clonotype has a single count. The CDR3 here is CASSQDDEQYF. CDR3 nucleotide sequence: TGTGCCAGCAGCCAAGATGACGAGCAGTACTTC. The chain links TRBV4-2 to TRBJ2-7; D remains ambiguous. With 0 bases removed from V and 5 bases from J, the gap between germline ends came to 2 bases. Looked up from germline, CDR1 is LGHNA and CDR2 is YNFKEQ. This CDR3 spans 11 amino acids.

With respect to this clonotype: One junction end disagrees with the germline gene, perhaps due to a read error. The V call is TRBV4-1, the J call TRBJ2-7; D assignment may be TRBD1 or TRBD2 (6 bases each). The germline V gene has CDR1 MGHRA and CDR2 YSYEKL. CDR3 size: 16 residues. The DNA for the CDR3 is TGCGCCGGCAGCCAAGAAGGGGGGATCGGGGTCTACGAGCAGTACTTC. As protein: CAGSQEGGIGVYEQYF.

V is TRBV7-9 and J is TRBJ1-6; D unresolved. Trimming shortened V by 4 bases and J by 7 bases, and 8 bases separated the two germline ends. CDR3 size: 13 residues. In germline, CDR1 is SEHNR, CDR2 FQNEAQ (reference sequence). CDR3 loop: CASSSEGNSPLHF. DNA of the CDR3: TGTGCCAGCAGCTCCGAGGGCAATTCACCCCTCCACTTT.

This clonotype occurred a few times. J is TRBJ2-7 and V is TRBV5-1; 8 nucleotides match TRBD1. Trimming took 4 bases from V and 2 from J; bases not matched to a gene: 14. The CDR3 runs to 17 residues. The germline CDR1 and CDR2 sequences are SGHRS and YFSETQ. CDR3 residues: CASSEASRQGWAYEQYF. The CDR3 bases are TGCGCCAGCAGCGAGGCTTCGAGACAGGGGTGGGCCTACGAGCAGTACTTC.

As concerns this clonotype: A much bigger clone sits one base away, suggesting this may be a read error. Here the CDR3 reads CASSFLFRPSTETQYF. The CDR3 nucleotides are TGTGCCAGCAGCTTTTTATTCCGGCCTAGCACAGAAACGCAGTATTTT. The J gene is TRBJ2-3, the V gene TRBV7-2; possible D gene TRBD2, 5 bases. The CDR3 extends over 16 amino acids. Germline lookup yields CDR1 SGHTA and CDR2 FQGNSA.

The rearrangement links TRBV7-2 to TRBJ1-3; D unresolved. This CDR3 contains 15 residues. V dropped 0 bases and J dropped 2 bases, with 8 bases sitting between them. From germline, CDR1 is SGHTA and CDR2 FQGNSA. The CDR3 spells CASSLALGAGNTIYF. The CDR3, as DNA: TGTGCCAGCAGCTTAGCACTTGGGGCTGGAAACACCATATATTTT.

This clonotype was counted many times. The gene calls are TRBV28 and TRBJ1-2; 7 bases agree with TRBD1. CDR3 size: 13 residues. Germline-derived CDR1 and CDR2 are MDHEN and SYDVKM. Trimming at V came to 5 bases and at J to 4 bases, leaving 4 bases not matched to a gene. CDR3 sequence (DNA): TGTGCCAGCAGTAACAGGGGAGGCTATGGCTACACCTTC. It specifies CASSNRGGYGYTF.

The sample holds one count of this clonotype. The gene calls are TRBV27 and TRBJ2-3; D unclear. CDR3 size: 12 residues. CDR1 and CDR2 from the germline V gene are MNHEY and SMNVEV (reference sequence). The V end was cut by 4 bases, the J end by 6 bases, with 8 bases between. As DNA, the CDR3 is TGTGCCAGCAGTTATAGTTCGGATACGCAGTATTTT. Residues: CASSYSSDTQYF.

The chain joins TRBV27 to TRBJ1-4; D is unresolved. Germline CDR1 reads MNHEY; CDR2 reads SMNVEV (reference sequence). Between the trimmed V and J ends, which lost 1 base and 5 bases, there was a span of 5 bases. This CDR3 is built from 13 residues. CDR3 coding DNA: TGTGCCAGCAGTTTATACCGGAATGAAAAACTGTTTTTT. Encoded protein: CASSLYRNEKLFF.

With respect to this clonotype: One junction end does not reproduce the germline sequence, and a read error may be involved. V is TRBV5-3 and J is TRBJ2-2, with 9 bases lining up with TRBD2. TRBV5-3 is marked as an open reading frame, function uncertain. This CDR3 is built from 17 residues. This chain's CDR3 is CASSYWRLAANTGELFF. The CDR3 DNA follows: TGTGCCAGCAGCTATTGGCGACTAGCGGCGAACACCGGGGAGCTGTTTTTT.

For this clonotype: A much larger clone differs by one base, so this may be a read error. The genes are TRBV28 and TRBJ2-7; D perhaps matches TRBD2 (5 bases). The V and J ends lost 5 bases and 9 bases respectively, with 14 bases between them. Germline V gene lookup returns CDR1 MDHEN and CDR2 SYDVKM. The CDR3 length is 12 residues. The CDR3, as DNA: TGTGCCAGCAGTGTAGGTGCTGGAGGGCAGTACTTC. Its protein is CASSVGAGGQYF.

This clonotype has only a few counts. The V call is TRBV4-1, the J call TRBJ1-5, with TRBD1 as a possible D gene (5 bases). The V gene lost 1 base and the J gene lost 5 bases, with 15 bases spanning the gap. This CDR3 is built from 16 residues. Germline assignment: CDR1 MGHRA and CDR2 YSYEKL. The CDR3, as DNA: TGCGCCAGCAGCCAAGTCTGGGAGGGGATCTATCAGCCCCAGCATTTT. It yields the protein CASSQVWEGIYQPQHF.

This clonotype was observed once. At one of its ends the junction is not consistent with the germline gene, which may arise from a read error. CDR3 sequence (DNA): TGTGACAGCAGCAGCACAGATACGCAGTATTTT. It encodes CDSSSTDTQYF. V usage is TRBV27 and J usage is TRBJ2-3; D remains unclear. Germline V lookup: CDR1 MNHEY, CDR2 SMNVEV (reference sequence). The length of the CDR3 is 11 residues.